This TCR beta chain was recorded in a study of blood T cell repertoires in COVID-19. Germline CDR1 is SGHAT and CDR2 is FQNNGV. The CDR3 has 16 amino acids. V lost 4 bases and J lost 2, with 17 bases in between. The table came from immunoSEQ multiplex PCR; TCRdb's copy has only in-frame clones and leaves some out. The table includes roughly 200,000 clones, around 83% detected once. The sequenced sample was PBMCs or T cells enriched from blood (not recorded which). The chain combines TRBV11-2 with TRBJ2-5, with D possibly TRBD1 on 6 matching bases. The receptor was isolated from a middle-aged man who had recovered from COVID-19. The CDR3 region has the DNA TGTGCCAGCAGCTCGGCCTCCCTCAGGGGACAAGAGACCCAGTACTTC. Encoded protein: CASSSASLRGQETQYF.